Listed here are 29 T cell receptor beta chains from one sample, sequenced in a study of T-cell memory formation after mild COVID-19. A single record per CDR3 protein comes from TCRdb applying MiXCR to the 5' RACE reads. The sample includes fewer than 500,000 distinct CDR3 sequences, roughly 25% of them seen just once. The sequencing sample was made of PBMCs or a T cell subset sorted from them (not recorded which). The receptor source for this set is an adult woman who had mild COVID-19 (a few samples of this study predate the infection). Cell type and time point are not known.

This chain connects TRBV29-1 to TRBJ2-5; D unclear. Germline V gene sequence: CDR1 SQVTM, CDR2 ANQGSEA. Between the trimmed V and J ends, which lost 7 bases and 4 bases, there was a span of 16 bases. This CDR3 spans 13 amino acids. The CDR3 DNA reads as TGCAGCGCCCGCCCCGGACGTGGAGAGACCCAGTACTTC. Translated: CSARPGRGETQYF.

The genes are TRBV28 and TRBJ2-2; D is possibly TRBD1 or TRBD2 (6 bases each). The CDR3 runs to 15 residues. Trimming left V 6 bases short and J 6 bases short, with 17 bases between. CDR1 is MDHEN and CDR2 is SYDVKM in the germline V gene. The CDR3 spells CASSPPGARSGELFF. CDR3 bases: TGTGCCAGCAGCCCTCCGGGGGCCCGATCCGGGGAGCTGTTTTTT.

CDR3 in DNA: TGCGCCAGCAGCCAAGATGGGGACAGGGGGAACATTCAGTACTTC. This translates into CASSQDGDRGNIQYF. The chain uses TRBV4-3 and TRBJ2-4, with TRBD1 matching over 11 bases. CDR1 and CDR2 from the germline V gene are LGHNA and YSLEER. J was trimmed by 7 bases and V by 0 bases; bases with no gene match: 2. This CDR3 is 15 amino acids long.

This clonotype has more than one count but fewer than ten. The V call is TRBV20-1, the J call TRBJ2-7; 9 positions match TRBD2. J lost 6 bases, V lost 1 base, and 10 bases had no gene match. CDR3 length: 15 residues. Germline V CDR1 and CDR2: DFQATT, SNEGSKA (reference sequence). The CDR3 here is CSARARGGRAREQYF. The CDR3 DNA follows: TGCAGTGCTAGAGCCCGGGGCGGGAGGGCCCGCGAGCAGTACTTC.

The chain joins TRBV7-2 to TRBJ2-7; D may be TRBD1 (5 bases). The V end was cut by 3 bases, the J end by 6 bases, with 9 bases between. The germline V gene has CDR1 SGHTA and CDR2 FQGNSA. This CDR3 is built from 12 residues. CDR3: CASSFATAEQYF. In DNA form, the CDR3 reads TGTGCCAGCAGCTTTGCGACAGCCGAGCAGTACTTC.

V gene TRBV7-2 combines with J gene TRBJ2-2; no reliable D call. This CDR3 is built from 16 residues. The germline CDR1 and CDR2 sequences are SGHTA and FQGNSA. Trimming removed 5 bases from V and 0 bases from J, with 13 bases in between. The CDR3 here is CASSHSVGPNTGELFF. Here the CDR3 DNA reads TGTGCCAGCAGCCATAGTGTAGGACCGAACACCGGGGAGCTGTTTTTT.

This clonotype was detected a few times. In nucleotides, the CDR3 is TGCAGCGTGCGGGCGGGTCCGGAGACCCAGTACTTC. Encoded protein: CSVRAGPETQYF. The J gene is TRBJ2-5, the V gene TRBV29-1, with D perhaps matching TRBD2 (5 bases). The CDR3 sequence is 12 residues long. Trimming shortened V by 6 bases and J by 5 bases, and 13 bases separated the two germline ends. The germline V gene encodes CDR1 SQVTM and CDR2 ANQGSEA.

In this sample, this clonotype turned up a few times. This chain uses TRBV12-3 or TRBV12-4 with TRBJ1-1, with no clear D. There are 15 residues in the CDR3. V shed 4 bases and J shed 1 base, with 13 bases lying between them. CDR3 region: CASSSPPGRNTEAFF. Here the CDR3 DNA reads TGTGCCAGCAGTTCGCCCCCGGGGAGGAACACTGAAGCTTTCTTT.

CDR3 amino acids: CASSSVWDEQYF. In DNA form, the CDR3 reads TGTGCCAGCAGTTCCGTCTGGGACGAGCAGTACTTC. This chain joins TRBV6-6 and TRBJ2-7; D uncertain. Trimming stripped 4 bases from V and 5 bases from J, with 9 bases between. Per germline, CDR1 MNHNY and CDR2 SVGAGI (reference sequence). The CDR3 totals 12 residues.

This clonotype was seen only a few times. DNA of the CDR3: TGTGCCAGCAGCGAAAAGCATGAGCAGTACTTC. Amino acids: CASSEKHEQYF. V is TRBV11-2 and J is TRBJ2-7; no reliable D call. Germline V gives CDR1 SGHAT, CDR2 FQNNGV. The CDR3 contains 11 residues. Trimming took off 5 bases at V and 7 bases at J, with 9 bases between the two ends.

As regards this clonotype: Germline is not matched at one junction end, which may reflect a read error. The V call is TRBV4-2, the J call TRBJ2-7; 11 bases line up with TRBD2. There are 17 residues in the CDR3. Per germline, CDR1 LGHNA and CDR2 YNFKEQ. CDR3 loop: CASSQVTSGSSSHEQYF. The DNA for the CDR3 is TGTGCCAGCAGCCAAGTCACTAGCGGGAGTTCCTCCCACGAGCAGTACTTC.

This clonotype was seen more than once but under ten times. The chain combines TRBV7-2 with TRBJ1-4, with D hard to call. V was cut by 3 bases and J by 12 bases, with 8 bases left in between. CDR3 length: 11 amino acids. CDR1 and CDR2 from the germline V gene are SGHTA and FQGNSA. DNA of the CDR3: TGTGCCAGCAGCTTTAGGCAGGAACTGTTTTTT. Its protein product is CASSFRQELFF.

CDR3 in DNA: TGTGCCACCAGCAGAGATCCTGGCTTTGAGCAGTTCTTC. The encoded protein is CATSRDPGFEQFF. The chain has TRBV15 and TRBJ2-1; D is unresolved. The V gene's germline CDR1 is LNHNV and CDR2 YYDKDF (reference sequence). Trimming removed 0 bases at V and 9 bases at J, with 9 bases between. The CDR3 loop spans 13 amino acids.

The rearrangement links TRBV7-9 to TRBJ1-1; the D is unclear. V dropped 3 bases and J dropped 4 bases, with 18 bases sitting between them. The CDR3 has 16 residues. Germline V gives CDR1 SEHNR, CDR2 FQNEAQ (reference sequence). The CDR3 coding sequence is TGTGCCAGCAGCTTTTCGGCGGGCAGAGCCCTCACTGAAGCTTTCTTT. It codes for CASSFSAGRALTEAFF.

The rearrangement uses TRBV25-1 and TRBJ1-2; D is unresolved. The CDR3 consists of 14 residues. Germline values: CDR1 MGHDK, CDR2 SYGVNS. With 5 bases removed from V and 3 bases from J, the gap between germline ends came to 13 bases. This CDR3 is CASSPRAGYYGYTF. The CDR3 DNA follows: TGTGCCAGCAGTCCTAGAGCAGGCTACTATGGCTACACCTTC.

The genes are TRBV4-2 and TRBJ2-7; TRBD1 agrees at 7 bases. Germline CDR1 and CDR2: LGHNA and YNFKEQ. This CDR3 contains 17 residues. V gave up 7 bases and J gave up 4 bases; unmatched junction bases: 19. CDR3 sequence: CASTPSHLARGFYEQYF. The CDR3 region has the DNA TGTGCCAGCACCCCAAGTCATCTTGCCAGGGGGTTTTACGAGCAGTACTTC.

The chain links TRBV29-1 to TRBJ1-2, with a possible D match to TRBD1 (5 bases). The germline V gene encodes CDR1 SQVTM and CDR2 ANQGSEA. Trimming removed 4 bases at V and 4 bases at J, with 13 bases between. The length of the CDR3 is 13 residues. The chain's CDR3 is CSVGQGWGYGYTF. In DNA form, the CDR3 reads TGCAGCGTTGGCCAGGGCTGGGGCTATGGCTACACCTTC. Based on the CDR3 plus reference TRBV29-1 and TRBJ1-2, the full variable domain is SAVISQKPSRDICQRGTSLTIQCQVDSQVTMMFWYRQQPGQSLTLIATANQGSEATYESGFVIDKFPISRPNLTFSTLTVSNMSPEDSSIYLCSVGQGWGYGYTFGSGTRLTVV.

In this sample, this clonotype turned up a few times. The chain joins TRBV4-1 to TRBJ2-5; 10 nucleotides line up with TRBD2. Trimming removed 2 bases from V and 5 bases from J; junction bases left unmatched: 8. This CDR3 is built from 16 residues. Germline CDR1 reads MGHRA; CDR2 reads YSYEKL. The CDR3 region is CASSQHPLAGRETQYF. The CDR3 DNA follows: TGCGCCAGCAGCCAACACCCACTAGCGGGGAGGGAGACCCAGTACTTC.

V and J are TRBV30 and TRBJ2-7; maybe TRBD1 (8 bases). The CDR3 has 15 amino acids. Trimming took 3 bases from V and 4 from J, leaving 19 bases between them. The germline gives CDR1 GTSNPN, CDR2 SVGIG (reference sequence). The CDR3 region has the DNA TGTGCCTGGAGCCTTACAGGGGGAGGGTTTTACGAGCAGTACTTC. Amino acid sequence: CAWSLTGGGFYEQYF.

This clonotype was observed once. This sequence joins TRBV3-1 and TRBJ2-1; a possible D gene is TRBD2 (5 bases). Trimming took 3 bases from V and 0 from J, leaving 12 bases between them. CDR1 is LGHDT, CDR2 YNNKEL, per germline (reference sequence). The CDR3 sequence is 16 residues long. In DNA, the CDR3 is TGTGCCAGCAGCCATGATAGCGCGAGCTCCTACAATGAGCAGTTCTTC. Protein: CASSHDSASSYNEQFF.

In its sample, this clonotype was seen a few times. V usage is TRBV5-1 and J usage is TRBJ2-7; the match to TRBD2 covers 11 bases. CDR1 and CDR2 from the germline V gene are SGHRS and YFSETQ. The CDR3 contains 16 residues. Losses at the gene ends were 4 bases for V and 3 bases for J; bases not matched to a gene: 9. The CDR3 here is CASSPPPGLADYEQYF. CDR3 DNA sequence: TGCGCCAGCAGCCCCCCCCCGGGACTAGCGGACTACGAGCAGTACTTC.

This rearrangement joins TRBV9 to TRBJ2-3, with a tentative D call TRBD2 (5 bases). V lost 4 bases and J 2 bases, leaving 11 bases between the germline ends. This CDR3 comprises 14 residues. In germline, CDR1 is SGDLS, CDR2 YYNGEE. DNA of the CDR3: TGTGCCAGCAGCTCAGCTAGCCCCACAGATACGCAGTATTTT. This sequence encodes CASSSASPTDTQYF. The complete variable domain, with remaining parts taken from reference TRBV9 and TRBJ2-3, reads DSGVTQTPKHLITATGQRVTLRCSPRSGDLSVYWYQQSLDQGLQFLIQYYNGEERAKGNILERFSAQQFPDLHSELNLSSLELGDSALYFCASSSASPTDTQYFGPGTRLTVL.

The DNA of the CDR3 is TGCGCCAGCAGCCAAGATAGCCGGACGGAGACCCAGTACTTC. This translates into CASSQDSRTETQYF. V usage is TRBV4-3 and J usage is TRBJ2-5, with D uncertain. Germline V CDR1 and CDR2: LGHNA, YSLEER. The length of the CDR3 is 14 residues. V lost 0 bases and J 5 bases, leaving 10 bases between the germline ends.

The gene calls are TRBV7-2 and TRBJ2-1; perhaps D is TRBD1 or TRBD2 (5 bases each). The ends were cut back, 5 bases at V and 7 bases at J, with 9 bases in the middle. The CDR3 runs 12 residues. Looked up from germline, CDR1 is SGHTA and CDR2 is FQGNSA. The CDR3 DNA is TGTGCCAGCAGCAGATGGGGGAATGAGCAGTTCTTC. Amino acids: CASSRWGNEQFF.

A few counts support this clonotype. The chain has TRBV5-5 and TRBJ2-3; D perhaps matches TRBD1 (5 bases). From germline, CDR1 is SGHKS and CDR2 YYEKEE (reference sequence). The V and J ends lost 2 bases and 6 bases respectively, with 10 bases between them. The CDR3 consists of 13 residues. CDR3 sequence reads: CASSFSRADTQYF. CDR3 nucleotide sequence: TGTGCCAGCAGCTTTTCCAGGGCTGATACGCAGTATTTT.

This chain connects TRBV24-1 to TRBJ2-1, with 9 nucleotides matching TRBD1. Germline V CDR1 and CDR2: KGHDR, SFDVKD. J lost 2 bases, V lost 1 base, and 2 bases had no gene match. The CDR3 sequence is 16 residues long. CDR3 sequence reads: CATSDFRQGAYNEQFF. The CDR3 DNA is TGTGCCACCAGTGATTTCCGACAGGGGGCCTACAATGAGCAGTTCTTC.

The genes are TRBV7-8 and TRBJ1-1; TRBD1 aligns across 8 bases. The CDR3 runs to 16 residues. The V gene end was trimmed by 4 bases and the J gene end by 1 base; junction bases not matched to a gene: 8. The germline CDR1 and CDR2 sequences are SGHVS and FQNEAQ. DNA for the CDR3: TGTGCCAGCAGCTCTGGGACAGGTCGAGGGAACACTGAAGCTTTCTTT. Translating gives CASSSGTGRGNTEAFF.

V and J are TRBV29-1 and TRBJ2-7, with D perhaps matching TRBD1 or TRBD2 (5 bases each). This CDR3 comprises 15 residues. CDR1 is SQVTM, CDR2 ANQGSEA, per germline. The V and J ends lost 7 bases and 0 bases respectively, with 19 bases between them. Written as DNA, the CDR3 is TGCAGCGCCATAAGCCAGGGACCTAGCTCCTACGAGCAGTACTTC. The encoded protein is CSAISQGPSSYEQYF.

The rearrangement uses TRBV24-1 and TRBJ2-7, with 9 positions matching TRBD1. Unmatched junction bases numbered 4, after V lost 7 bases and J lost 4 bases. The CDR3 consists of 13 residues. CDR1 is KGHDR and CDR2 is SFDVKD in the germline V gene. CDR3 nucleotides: TGTGCCACCAGACAGGGGGCTGGATACGAGCAGTACTTC. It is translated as CATRQGAGYEQYF.